A single sample gave rise to the 18 T cell receptor beta chains below, sequenced in a study of OX40 agonist ivuxolimab in advanced cancers. TCRdb's table, derived via immunoSEQ multiplex PCR, lists solely in-frame clones and lacks some. Of about 36,000 clones listed, around 77% are singletons. Sequenced material: CD4+ or CD8+ T cells sorted from blood, taken in a trial of the OX40 agonist ivuxolimab. The receptor source for this set is an adult with an advanced solid tumor such as melanoma, head and neck, liver or kidney cancer.

CDR3 in DNA: TGTGCCAGCAGGGACACTAGCGGGGTTTACAATGAGCAGTTCTTC. Its protein product is CASRDTSGVYNEQFF. V is TRBV2 and J is TRBJ2-1, with TRBD2 identical over 10 bases. The germline V gene has CDR1 SNHLY and CDR2 FYNNEI. CDR3 length: 15 amino acids. Trimming cost V 6 bases and J 4 bases; bases outside gene matches: 6.

Judged by abundance, this clone is medium-sized. In nucleotides, the CDR3 is TGTGCCACCAGCAGACTAGCGGGAGAGACCCAGTACTTC. This sequence encodes CATSRLAGETQYF. The chain has TRBV15 and TRBJ2-5; 8 bases match TRBD2. CDR3 size: 13 residues. Unmatched junction bases numbered 0, after V lost 2 bases and J lost 4 bases. Germline CDR1 and CDR2: LNHNV and YYDKDF (reference sequence).

The count of this clone is one. The genes are TRBV6-6 and TRBJ2-1; the match to TRBD2 covers 9 bases. Germline V gene sequence: CDR1 MNHNY, CDR2 SVGAGI (reference sequence). V lost 2 bases to trimming and J lost 0 bases; unmatched junction nucleotides: 2. The CDR3 has 16 residues. CDR3 protein: CASSYLAGSSYNEQFF. CDR3 sequence (DNA): TGTGCCAGCAGTTACCTAGCGGGGAGCTCCTACAATGAGCAGTTCTTC.

This clone has more than one count but fewer than ten. CDR3 sequence: CASSPTLVAGSYEQYF. CDR3 DNA: TGCGCCAGCAGCCCTACTTTGGTAGCGGGCTCCTACGAGCAGTACTTC. The V gene is TRBV5-1, the J gene TRBJ2-7, with 7 bases aligning to TRBD2. This CDR3 is 16 amino acids long. Germline loops: CDR1 SGHRS, CDR2 YFSETQ. J gave up 0 bases and V 4 bases, and 10 bases lay outside the gene matches.

CDR3 DNA: TGCGCCAGCAGCCACCTCGACGGGCCACTCACCGGGGAGCTGTTTTTT. Protein sequence: CASSHLDGPLTGELFF. The chain couples TRBV4-3 to TRBJ2-2; D call uncertain. V dropped 3 bases and J dropped 4 bases, with 15 bases sitting between them. This CDR3 spans 16 amino acids. The germline V gene has CDR1 LGHNA and CDR2 YSLEER.

This chain connects TRBV7-9 to TRBJ2-1; D is unresolved. The V end lost 4 bases, the J end lost 8 bases, and 15 bases lay between the germline ends. The CDR3 is made up of 14 amino acids. Germline CDR1 and CDR2: SEHNR and FQNEAQ (reference sequence). The DNA for the CDR3 is TGTGCCAGCAGCTCAGACGCCCGGCGTCATGAGCAGTTCTTC. As protein: CASSSDARRHEQFF.

The J gene is TRBJ2-5, the V gene TRBV28, with D tentatively TRBD1 (5 bases). With 4 bases removed from V and 2 bases from J, the gap between germline ends came to 11 bases. The germline gives CDR1 MDHEN, CDR2 SYDVKM. This CDR3 spans 14 amino acids. The CDR3 DNA reads TGTGCCAGCAGTTCCCGGACACTGCAAGAGACCCAGTACTTC. It specifies CASSSRTLQETQYF.

This clone was detected only once. This chain joins TRBV6-5 and TRBJ2-7; D unclear. Germline V gives CDR1 MNHEY, CDR2 SVGAGI. The V end lost 1 base, the J end lost 0 bases, and 7 bases lay between the germline ends. The CDR3 is 14 residues long. CDR3: CASSYYTNSYEQYF. CDR3 nucleotide sequence: TGTGCCAGCAGTTACTACACCAACTCCTACGAGCAGTACTTC.

The CDR3 DNA is TGTGCCAGCAGTTTCCGGGACATCGCCTCTGGAAACACCATATATTTT. Protein: CASSFRDIASGNTIYF. The chain has TRBV2 and TRBJ1-3; D possibly corresponds to TRBD1 (6 bases). V lost 5 bases and J lost 0, with 14 bases in between. Looked up from germline, CDR1 is SNHLY and CDR2 is FYNNEI. The CDR3 is made up of 16 amino acids.

The chain combines TRBV7-8 with TRBJ2-7, with D maybe TRBD1 (5 bases). V shed 4 bases and J shed 4 bases, with 11 bases lying between them. The CDR3 has 13 amino acids. Germline V CDR1 and CDR2: SGHVS, FQNEAQ. Written as DNA, the CDR3 is TGTGCCAGCAGCTACATTCAGGGATACGAGCAGTACTTC. This translates into CASSYIQGYEQYF. Full variable domain (missing parts from reference TRBV7-8 and TRBJ2-7): GAGVSQSPRYKVAKRGQDVALRCDPISGHVSLFWYQQALGQGPEFLTYFQNEAQLDKSGLPSDRFFAERPEGSVSTLKIQRTQQEDSAVYLCASSYIQGYEQYFGPGTRLTVT.

The chain has TRBV10-3 and TRBJ2-7; D is possibly TRBD2 (6 bases). CDR1 and CDR2 from the germline V gene are ENHRY and SYGVKD. V was pared by 0 bases and J by 1 base, with 16 bases between. The length of the CDR3 is 17 residues. The DNA of the CDR3 is TGTGCCATCAGTGAGTCAGAGGGTGGGAGGCTGTCCTACGAGCAGTACTTC. Translated: CAISESEGGRLSYEQYF.

The J gene is TRBJ2-5, the V gene TRBV6-1; the D gene is possibly TRBD1 (6 bases). Looked up from germline, CDR1 is MNHNS and CDR2 is SASEGT. The CDR3 covers 12 residues. Trimming cost V 8 bases and J 5 bases, with 12 bases left between them. CDR3 sequence: CASRGTWETQYF. CDR3 in DNA: TGTGCCAGCCGAGGGACATGGGAGACCCAGTACTTC.

The V gene is TRBV15, the J gene TRBJ1-4; D is perhaps TRBD1 (5 bases). There are 14 residues in the CDR3. Trimming removed 5 bases from V and 5 bases from J, with 12 bases in between. Looked up from germline, CDR1 is LNHNV and CDR2 is YYDKDF (reference sequence). CDR3 region: CATSQGGWNEKLFF. CDR3 nucleotides: TGTGCCACCAGCCAGGGAGGGTGGAATGAAAAACTGTTTTTT.

The V call is TRBV2, the J call TRBJ2-2; no firm D call. The germline gives CDR1 SNHLY, CDR2 FYNNEI. The CDR3 loop spans 13 amino acids. V lost 5 bases to trimming and J lost 3 bases, with 7 bases between them. The CDR3 DNA reads as TGTGCCAGCAGTTTCGAAGACACCGGGGAGCTGTTTTTT. It translates to CASSFEDTGELFF.

V and J are TRBV11-2 and TRBJ2-4, with unresolved D. Germline V gene lookup returns CDR1 SGHAT and CDR2 FQNNGV. The CDR3 runs to 18 residues. The ends were cut back, 1 base at V and 0 bases at J, with 16 bases in the middle. CDR3 bases: TGTGCCAGCAGCTTAGGACCCGGATCTTACGTAGCCAAAAACATTCAGTACTTC. The encoded protein is CASSLGPGSYVAKNIQYF.

V gene TRBV7-6 combines with J gene TRBJ2-5; 7 bases line up with TRBD1. The CDR3 covers 15 residues. Germline CDR1 reads SGHVS; CDR2 reads FNYEAQ. The junction had 5 bases not matched to a gene; V was cut back by 4 bases and J by 0 bases. CDR3 nucleotide sequence: TGTGCCAGCAGCTCGTACACAGGGGACCAAGAGACCCAGTACTTC. Protein: CASSSYTGDQETQYF.

This rearrangement joins TRBV6-6 to TRBJ2-7; 7 bases map to TRBD1. The ends lost 7 bases at V and 2 bases at J; junction bases unmatched: 5. CDR3 length equals 13 residues. CDR1 is MNHNY and CDR2 is SVGAGI in the germline V gene (reference sequence). The CDR3 DNA sequence: TGTGCCAGCACGACAGGGTTCCCCTACGAGCAGTACTTC. This codes for CASTTGFPYEQYF.

This clone was seen only a few times. The chain uses TRBV25-1 and TRBJ1-4; 7 positions match TRBD1. Germline trimming cut 8 bases from V and 7 bases from J; bases unmatched to any gene: 4. Germline V gives CDR1 MGHDK, CDR2 SYGVNS. The length of the CDR3 is 12 residues. The CDR3 DNA reads as TGTGCCAGCCGGGACAGTGGTGAAAAACTGTTTTTT. It is translated as CASRDSGEKLFF.